This T cell receptor beta chain was sequenced in a study of blood T cell repertoires in COVID-19. As for the study in general: Samples taken during acute and convalescent COVID-19 were collected in the United States, Italy and Spain. The cDNA or gDNA used as material had been derived from T cells, B-cell-depleted T cells, or PBMCs.

In the original processing: Nucleated cell counts were estimated from reference gene primer amplification. Clones were sequenced by immunoSEQ multiplex PCR, and TCRdb holds only the in-frame ones, with some missing. That table supplies the V and J calls and clone size; D and trimming were determined from the DNA. The sample records under 65,000 clones, 84% being singletons. Sequencing was carried out using peripheral blood. The TCR was taken from a woman aged 60 to 75 with acute or convalescent COVID-19.

The CDR3 DNA follows: TGTGCCAGCAGCCCCCACGGGGGGGGGTTCTACAATGAGCAGTTCTTC. It specifies CASSPHGGGFYNEQFF. This chain uses TRBV5-6 with TRBJ2-1, with 8 bases aligning to TRBD2. After removal of 4 bases from V and 3 bases from J, the junction contained 9 bases not matched to a gene. The CDR3 extends over 16 amino acids. Germline CDR1 is SGHDT and CDR2 is YYEEEE.